One sample yielded the 28 T cell receptor beta chains listed below, sequenced in a study of cytotoxic CD8 clonotypes in ibrutinib-treated CLL. Using immunoSEQ multiplex PCR, the repertoire was profiled, and TCRdb retains in-frame clones only, with some absent. The sample contains 150,000 to 250,000 clones, about 72% of which appear only once. Here the sequenced sample was PBMCs, taken after 24 months of ibrutinib treatment. These receptors all come from a human donor with chronic lymphocytic leukemia.

The chain links TRBV11-1 to TRBJ1-1; D may be TRBD1 (6 bases). Germline lookup yields CDR1 SGHAT and CDR2 FQDESV (reference sequence). The CDR3 runs to 15 residues. With 5 bases removed from V and 0 bases from J, the gap between germline ends came to 13 bases. CDR3 loop: CASSPTQGLNTEAFF. The CDR3 DNA is TGTGCCAGCAGCCCAACTCAGGGGTTGAACACTGAAGCTTTCTTT.

This clone is a singleton in its sample. The CDR3 reads CASSPPGRGNQPQHF. The DNA of the CDR3 is TGTGCCAGCTCACCACCGGGGCGGGGCAATCAGCCCCAGCATTTT. This chain uses TRBV18 with TRBJ1-5; TRBD1 might be the D (5 bases). Germline assignment: CDR1 KGHSH and CDR2 LQKENI. The CDR3 totals 15 residues. V lost 0 bases and J 2 bases, leaving 8 bases between the germline ends. Full variable domain (missing parts from reference TRBV18 and TRBJ1-5): NAGVMQNPRHLVRRRGQEARLRCSPMKGHSHVYWYRQLPEEGLKFMVYLQKENIIDESGMPKERFSAEFPKEGPSILRIQQVVRGDSAAYFCASSPPGRGNQPQHFGDGTRLSIL.

The chain employs TRBV6-1 and TRBJ1-3, with 7 bases fitting TRBD1. The ends lost 2 bases at V and 4 bases at J; junction bases unmatched: 5. Germline CDR1 and CDR2: MNHNS and SASEGT. This CDR3 has 15 residues. The CDR3 loop is CASSETGTEGNTIYF. The DNA of the CDR3 is TGTGCCAGCAGTGAAACCGGGACAGAAGGAAACACCATATATTTT.

The chain links TRBV15 to TRBJ2-1; 7 nucleotides align to TRBD2. From germline, CDR1 is LNHNV and CDR2 YYDKDF (reference sequence). This CDR3 contains 15 residues. The trim removed 1 base at V and 1 base at J, leaving 1 base unmatched. The chain's CDR3 is CATSRGGGSYNEQFF. As DNA, the CDR3 is TGTGCCACCAGCAGAGGCGGGGGATCCTACAATGAGCAGTTCTTC.

The CDR3 nucleotides are TGCGCCAGCAGCCAAGAGAGCGGGGGGGTCACAGATACGCAGTATTTT. It encodes CASSQESGGVTDTQYF. This chain uses TRBV4-1 with TRBJ2-3, with 10 bases identical to TRBD2. CDR3 length equals 16 residues. CDR1 and CDR2 (germline): MGHRA, YSYEKL. Trimming removed 0 bases from V and 2 bases from J; junction bases left unmatched: 2.

This sequence joins TRBV5-4 and TRBJ2-5; a weak D match, TRBD1 (9 bases). The CDR3 has 16 residues. The germline V and J ends were trimmed by 4 bases and 5 bases, with 21 bases remaining between them. CDR1 is SGHNT and CDR2 is YYREEE in the germline V gene (reference sequence). Here the CDR3 DNA reads TGTGCCAGCAGCCCAGGCGGGGGGACAGGGTGGGAGACCCAGTACTTC. This translates into CASSPGGGTGWETQYF.

V usage is TRBV11-1 and J usage is TRBJ2-1, with 7 bases matching TRBD2. J gave up 7 bases and V 7 bases, and 16 bases lay outside the gene matches. Germline loops: CDR1 SGHAT, CDR2 FQDESV (reference sequence). The CDR3 is 16 amino acids. In DNA form, the CDR3 reads TGTGCCAGCACCCTGTACGGAGCGGGGAGCTTTAATGAGCAGTTCTTC. This encodes CASTLYGAGSFNEQFF.

CDR3 DNA: TGTGCCAGCAGCGGGAGGGCCACAGATACGCAGTATTTT. Its translation: CASSGRATDTQYF. This chain links TRBV28 with TRBJ2-3; 8 bases are shared with TRBD2. Germline CDR1 reads MDHEN; CDR2 reads SYDVKM. V shed 6 bases, J shed 2 bases, and the junction held 1 base outside the gene matches. CDR3 length equals 13 residues.

V and J are TRBV6-1 and TRBJ1-3; D is undetermined. Germline CDR1 is MNHNS and CDR2 is SASEGT. Trimming pared 6 bases from V and 2 bases from J, leaving 5 bases between. The CDR3 is made up of 12 amino acids. CDR3 in amino acids: CASRKTGNTIYF. The CDR3 DNA sequence: TGTGCCAGCAGGAAGACTGGAAACACCATATATTTT.

The CDR3 sequence: CASSLVSGQGYGYTF. DNA for the CDR3: TGCGCCAGCAGCTTGGTGTCGGGACAGGGATATGGCTACACCTTC. The V gene is TRBV5-1, the J gene TRBJ1-2; TRBD1 matches at 9 bases. The CDR3 length is 15 residues. CDR1 and CDR2 from the germline V gene are SGHRS and YFSETQ. V gave up 0 bases and J gave up 5 bases; unmatched junction bases: 5.

V is TRBV11-2 and J is TRBJ2-7, with 9 bases aligning to TRBD2. V gave up 5 bases and J gave up 0 bases; unmatched junction bases: 8. The CDR3 covers 16 residues. Germline CDR1 reads SGHAT; CDR2 reads FQNNGV. The CDR3, as DNA: TGTGCCAGCAGCCTAACCGCTAGCGGGGCCTCCTACGAGCAGTACTTC. Amino acids: CASSLTASGASYEQYF.

The V and J genes are TRBV9 and TRBJ1-4, with unresolved D. V lost 0 bases to trimming and J lost 0 bases, with 12 bases between them. Germline loops: CDR1 SGDLS, CDR2 YYNGEE. The CDR3 is 17 amino acids. The CDR3: CASSVGSARATNEKLFF. The DNA of the CDR3 is TGTGCCAGCAGCGTAGGGTCAGCTCGTGCAACTAATGAAAAACTGTTTTTT.

This clone showed up just a few times. This chain links TRBV28 with TRBJ1-1; maybe TRBD1 (6 bases). Trimming cost V 7 bases and J 6 bases, with 18 bases left between them. This CDR3 comprises 14 residues. Germline lookup yields CDR1 MDHEN and CDR2 SYDVKM. CDR3 nucleotide sequence: TGTGCCAGCACTGTCACAGGGAAGTGGGCTGAAGCTTTCTTT. Its translation: CASTVTGKWAEAFF.

The chain combines TRBV2 with TRBJ2-5; D perhaps matches TRBD1 (6 bases). Trimming removed 3 bases at V and 2 bases at J, with 10 bases between. Germline assignment: CDR1 SNHLY and CDR2 FYNNEI. The CDR3 runs to 14 residues. In DNA, the CDR3 is TGTGCCAGCAGTGAGCTGACAGGACAAGAGACCCAGTACTTC. Protein sequence: CASSELTGQETQYF.

The CDR3 sequence is CASRETRIPLSGNTIYF. CDR3 DNA sequence: TGTGCCAGCAGGGAGACACGGATCCCTCTCTCTGGAAACACCATATATTTT. The chain combines TRBV7-8 with TRBJ1-3; D gene ambiguous. Germline V gene sequence: CDR1 SGHVS, CDR2 FQNEAQ. There are 17 residues in the CDR3. V dropped 6 bases and J dropped 0 bases, with 18 bases sitting between them.

J is TRBJ2-3 and V is TRBV6-4; possible D gene TRBD1, 6 bases. Per germline, CDR1 MRHNA and CDR2 SNTAGT. Trimming took off 3 bases at V and 0 bases at J, with 7 bases between the two ends. The CDR3 covers 14 residues. In DNA form, the CDR3 reads TGTGCCAGCAGTGAGGGGGCTAGCACAGATACGCAGTATTTT. Translating gives CASSEGASTDTQYF.

The chain carries TRBV7-7 and TRBJ2-1; a weak D match, TRBD1 (6 bases). This CDR3 has 12 amino acids. Germline V CDR1 and CDR2: SSHAT, FNYEAQ (reference sequence). V lost 5 bases and J 6 bases, leaving 8 bases between the germline ends. The CDR3 nucleotides are TGTGCCAGCAGCCCGGACAGCAATGAGCAGTTCTTC. Translation gives CASSPDSNEQFF.

This chain joins TRBV7-7 and TRBJ2-2, with D uncertain. Per the germline V gene, CDR1 is SSHAT and CDR2 is FNYEAQ (reference sequence). Trimming cost V 1 base and J 6 bases, with 6 bases left between them. This CDR3 spans 13 amino acids. CDR3 sequence: CASSLDPPGELFF. The CDR3 DNA reads as TGTGCCAGCAGCTTAGACCCTCCCGGGGAGCTGTTTTTT.

The sample holds one count of this clone. The chain combines TRBV5-6 with TRBJ2-1, with 14 bases lining up with TRBD2. This CDR3 has 16 residues. The germline V gene encodes CDR1 SGHDT and CDR2 YYEEEE. V gave up 4 bases and J gave up 4 bases; unmatched junction bases: 4. The CDR3 region has the DNA TGTGCCAGCAGCAAGCGGACTAGCGGGAGGTACAATGAGCAGTTCTTC. Amino acids: CASSKRTSGRYNEQFF. The full variable domain, rest sourced from reference TRBV5-6 and TRBJ2-1, is DAGVTQSPTHLIKTRGQQVTLRCSPKSGHDTVSWYQQALGQGPQFIFQYYEEEERQRGNFPDRFSGHQFPNYSSELNVNALLLGDSALYLCASSKRTSGRYNEQFFGPGTRLTVL.

This clone has only a few counts. J is TRBJ1-2 and V is TRBV5-1; D remains ambiguous. CDR1 is SGHRS, CDR2 YFSETQ, per germline. Trimming removed 0 bases at V and 3 bases at J, with 6 bases between. CDR3 size: 13 residues. This chain's CDR3 is CASSLGSDYGYTF. The DNA of the CDR3 is TGCGCCAGCAGCTTGGGCAGCGACTATGGCTACACCTTC.

J is TRBJ2-7 and V is TRBV6-6; D tentatively reads TRBD1 or TRBD2 (5 bases each). CDR1 and CDR2 (germline): MNHNY, SVGAGI (reference sequence). V was cut by 8 bases and J by 1 base, with 9 bases left in between. The CDR3 has 12 amino acids. The CDR3, as DNA: TGTGCCAGCTCGGGGCATTCCTACGAGCAGTACTTC. Residues: CASSGHSYEQYF.

The rearrangement uses TRBV5-4 and TRBJ1-5; D is uncertain. The V gene lost 2 bases and the J gene lost 1 base, with 7 bases spanning the gap. This CDR3 region has 14 residues. The germline CDR1 and CDR2 sequences are SGHNT and YYREEE (reference sequence). As DNA, the CDR3 is TGTGCCAGCAGCTTTAAAGACAGCAATCAGCCCCAGCATTTT. Amino acids: CASSFKDSNQPQHF.

The chain carries TRBV7-2 and TRBJ2-7; D remains unclear. Germline V gene lookup returns CDR1 SGHTA and CDR2 FQGNSA. The CDR3 length is 13 residues. V shed 5 bases and J shed 3 bases, with 11 bases lying between them. The CDR3 nucleotides are TGTGCCAGCAGCCCCTCAGGATACTACGAGCAGTACTTC. Encoded protein: CASSPSGYYEQYF.

The rearrangement uses TRBV6-5 and TRBJ2-1, with D possibly called TRBD1 or TRBD2 (7 bases each). This CDR3 has 11 residues. V was cut by 6 bases and J by 9 bases, with 9 bases left in between. Per germline, CDR1 MNHEY and CDR2 SVGAGI. The CDR3 nucleotides are TGTGCCAGCAGCAGGGGGGGTGAGCAGTTCTTC. Translated, it gives CASSRGGEQFF.

Here the CDR3 reads CASSEQGRGETQYF. CDR3 DNA sequence: TGTGCCAGCAGTGAACAGGGGCGAGGAGAGACCCAGTACTTC. The chain has TRBV2 and TRBJ2-5, with D possibly TRBD1 on 6 matching bases. Germline-derived CDR1 and CDR2 are SNHLY and FYNNEI. The length of the CDR3 is 14 residues. Trimming shortened V by 2 bases and J by 4 bases, and 11 bases separated the two germline ends.

The chain combines TRBV14 with TRBJ1-2; D may be TRBD1 (5 bases). CDR3 length: 12 residues. V dropped 5 bases and J dropped 4 bases, with 8 bases sitting between them. Germline values: CDR1 SGHDN, CDR2 FVKESK. In nucleotides, the CDR3 is TGTGCCAGCAGCGGTCAGGGCTATGGCTACACCTTC. Its protein product is CASSGQGYGYTF.

The chain carries TRBV10-2 and TRBJ2-3; TRBD2 is a possible D gene (5 bases). The CDR3 runs to 14 residues. V shed 7 bases and J shed 2 bases, with 13 bases lying between them. Germline assignment: CDR1 WSHSY and CDR2 SAAADI. CDR3 region: CASTSGLFTDTQYF. The DNA of the CDR3 is TGCGCCAGCACCTCAGGACTCTTCACAGATACGCAGTATTTT.

The V call is TRBV12-5, the J call TRBJ2-7; D is uncertain. This CDR3 region has 13 residues. Germline CDR1 and CDR2: LGHNT and FRNRAP. V shed 3 bases and J shed 6 bases, with 12 bases lying between them. This chain's CDR3 is CASGFGQPIEQYF. CDR3 DNA sequence: TGTGCTAGTGGTTTCGGGCAGCCAATCGAGCAGTACTTC.